This TCR beta chain was recorded in a study of blood T cells in healthy people across ages. Study conclusions and caveats: Any changes in expanded clonotypes were possibly confounded, as donor CMV status remained unknown.

Germline loops: CDR1 DFQATT, CDR2 SNEGSKA (reference sequence). V was cut by 3 bases and J by 0 bases, with 17 bases left in between. The CDR3 sequence is 16 residues long. Samples had at least 7 million PBMCs isolated from them. A word on this clonotype: What it recognizes is unknown.

A J-beta primer mix and a sample-barcoded 5' primer were used in a second PCR of roughly 7 to 12 cycles. Tagging of each cDNA molecule was performed by a template-switch adaptor with 12 random nucleotides. The study obtained at least 2.5 million CDR3-containing paired-end reads from every sample. One entry per CDR3 protein, called by TCRdb with MiXCR from the 5' RACE reads. This table has about 1,500,000 distinct CDR3 sequences, approximately 38% appearing once. This sequence originates from a woman under 30 in good health. Sequencing used blood. The chain joins TRBV20-1 to TRBJ1-1; TRBD1 might be the D (5 bases). CDR3 DNA sequence: TGCAGTGCTAGGGGGATGACCGGGACCTTGAACACTGAAGCTTTCTTT. Protein product: CSARGMTGTLNTEAFF.